The T cell receptor beta chain described here comes from a study of T cell responses to AZD1222 COVID-19 vaccine. Findings and caveats of the study: The CD4 TCRs associated with vaccination extended across spike and predominated at 160-218 and 743-854.

Regarding this clone: The antigen remains unidentified.

Trimming cost V 0 bases and J 8 bases, with 14 bases left between them. This CDR3 region has 14 residues. Germline V gene sequence: CDR1 SGDLS, CDR2 YYNGEE. Assay used: immunoSEQ multiplex PCR; TCRdb lists only in-frame clones, some missing. The data show 150,000 to 200,000 clones, 75% to 90% seen once. The J gene is TRBJ1-2, the V gene TRBV9; D is ambiguous. Sequenced material: peripheral blood, taken on day 0 of AZD1222 vaccination. This sequence originates from an adult in good health. CDR3 nucleotide sequence: TGTGCCAGCAGCGTAGTTGTGGGTTCATACGGCTACACCTTC. Translated: CASSVVVGSYGYTF.